This T cell receptor (beta chain) was obtained from a study of technical replicates of blood from a few donors. V was pared by 1 base and J by 1 base, with 8 bases of the junction left unmatched. The CDR3 runs to 19 residues. Germline V gene lookup returns CDR1 MGHRA and CDR2 YSYEKL. The repertoire was sequenced with immunoSEQ multiplex PCR; TCRdb's copy has only in-frame clones and lacks some. This table has under 75,000 clones, more than 85% appearing once. This chain connects TRBV4-1 to TRBJ1-6, with 9 bases lining up with TRBD1. The origin of this receptor is a human donor in good health. Some clones in this sample may be carry-over from other donors' samples. Sequencing was performed on PBMCs. CDR3 sequence (DNA): TGCGCCAGCAGCCAAGCCTCAGGACAGGGGAAATCCTATAATTCACCCCTCCACTTT. It yields the protein CASSQASGQGKSYNSPLHF.